A selection of T cell receptor beta chains follows, all from one sample in a study of cytomegalovirus exposure and HLA in healthy donors. This table comes from immunoSEQ multiplex PCR, and its TCRdb copy is limited to in-frame clones, with some not included. The sample comprises 30,000 to 45,000 clones, roughly 80% of which are singletons, and 9.3% rests with the top ten. What was sequenced was PBMCs. The receptors here all came from a woman aged 35 to 49 in good health and CMV-seronegative. The CDR3 runs from the conserved cysteine through the conserved F or W. The order of the fields is J gene, clone size, D gene, V gene, CDR3 protein, CDR3 DNA. The D gene is left open where the match is weak. For some rows the clone size is stated as once, few or many, or as a class when expanded; others skip it.

>TRBJ2-3|.|TRBD2|TRBV4-2
CASSQSASGAPDTQYF
TGTGCCAGCAGCCAATCGGCTAGCGGGGCCCCAGATACGCAGTATTTT
>TRBJ2-3|.|TRBD2|TRBV5-6
CASSWERGLTDTQYF
TGTGCCAGCAGCTGGGAGCGGGGACTCACAGATACGCAGTATTTT
>TRBJ2-3|.|.|TRBV5-1
CASSRTGFTDTQYF
TGCGCCAGCAGCCGTACAGGGTTCACAGATACGCAGTATTTT
>TRBJ1-2|.|.|TRBV6-5
CASSYDGTGYFGYTF
TGTGCCAGCAGTTACGACGGAACAGGGTATTTTGGCTACACCTTC
>TRBJ1-6|.|TRBD1|TRBV6-1
CASSSWTGSNSPLHF
TGTGCCAGCAGTTCCTGGACAGGGTCTAATTCACCCCTCCACTTT
>TRBJ2-5|.|TRBD2|TRBV4-1
CASRLPGTSGGLQETQYF
TGCGCCAGCAGACTACCCGGGACTAGCGGGGGATTACAAGAGACCCAGTACTTC
>TRBJ2-1|.|.|TRBV11-1
CASSYSFSYNEQFF
TGTGCCAGCAGTTACTCCTTTTCCTACAATGAGCAGTTCTTC
>TRBJ1-5|.|TRBD1|TRBV28
CASSSNRQGNQPQHF
TGTGCCAGCAGTTCCAACCGACAGGGAAATCAGCCCCAGCATTTT
>TRBJ2-1|.|.|TRBV19
CASSMGSLYSEQFF
TGTGCCAGTAGTATGGGCTCTCTTTACAGTGAGCAGTTCTTC
>TRBJ1-2|.|.|TRBV6-5
CASTATATNYGYTF
TGTGCCAGCACCGCGACAGCGACTAACTATGGCTACACCTTC
>TRBJ1-6|.|.|TRBV19
CASSLQGTGNSPLHF
TGTGCCAGTAGTCTCCAGGGGACGGGAAATTCACCCCTCCACTTT
>TRBJ2-1|.|TRBD1|TRBV15
CATSETGANNEQFF
TGTGCCACCAGCGAGACAGGGGCGAACAATGAGCAGTTCTTC
>TRBJ2-3|.|TRBD2|TRBV10-3
CAISERGGGASDTQYF
TGTGCCATCAGTGAGCGGGGCGGGGGGGCCTCAGATACGCAGTATTTT
>TRBJ1-1|.|.|TRBV5-1
CASSLPGNTEAFF
TGCGCCAGCAGCTTGCCGGGGAACACTGAAGCTTTCTTT
>TRBJ2-1|.|TRBD1|TRBV19
CASGPRDRGFNEQFF
TGTGCCAGTGGGCCGCGGGACAGGGGTTTCAATGAGCAGTTCTTC
>TRBJ1-4|.|.|TRBV7-2
CASSSGSNEKLFF
TGTGCCAGCAGCTCGGGGAGTAATGAAAAACTGTTTTTT
>TRBJ1-1|.|TRBD1|TRBV4-3
CASSQKVGTVLFNTEAFF
TGCGCCAGCAGCCAAAAGGTGGGGACAGTTCTTTTTAACACTGAAGCTTTCTTT
>TRBJ1-2|.|TRBD1|TRBV18
CASSPLLTGDGYTF
TGTGCCAGCTCACCCCTCCTGACAGGGGATGGCTACACCTTC
>TRBJ1-6|few|.|TRBV4-3
CASSQDAGNSPLHF
TGCGCCAGCAGCCAAGATGCAGGAAATTCACCCCTCCACTTT
>TRBJ2-5|.|.|TRBV7-6
CASSLVTSQETQYF
TGTGCCAGCAGCTTAGTTACCAGTCAAGAGACCCAGTACTTC
>TRBJ1-2|.|.|TRBV5-1
CASSLSAFNYGYTF
TGCGCCAGCAGCTTGTCAGCGTTTAACTATGGCTACACCTTC
>TRBJ2-3|.|.|TRBV5-5
CASSFRVTDTQYF
TGTGCCAGCAGCTTCAGGGTCACAGATACGCAGTATTTT
>TRBJ2-1|.|TRBD1|TRBV4-1
CASSQRTGSINEQFF
TGCGCCAGCAGCCAGAGGACAGGGAGTATCAATGAGCAGTTCTTC
>TRBJ1-1|few|.|TRBV29-1
CSGQQGWGMNTEAFF
TGCAGCGGCCAACAGGGATGGGGGATGAACACTGAAGCTTTCTTT
>TRBJ2-7|once|.|TRBV11-1
CASSLGQVYEQYF
TGTGCCAGCAGCTTGGGGCAGGTCTACGAGCAGTACTTC
>TRBJ1-2|.|.|TRBV5-5
CASSIQGIDYTF
TGTGCCAGCAGTATACAGGGAATTGACTACACCTTC
>TRBJ1-4|few|.|TRBV6-5
CASSQGQQKLFF
TGTGCCAGCAGTCAGGGACAACAAAAACTGTTTTTT
>TRBJ1-5|.|.|TRBV2
CASSEGRGDQPQHF
TGTGCCAGCAGTGAAGGGAGGGGCGACCAGCCCCAGCATTTT
>TRBJ1-2|.|TRBD1|TRBV5-1
CASSLAAGGSYGYTF
TGCGCCAGCAGCTTGGCGGCAGGGGGCAGTTATGGCTACACCTTC
>TRBJ1-1|.|.|TRBV18
CASSPLQDSQNTEAFF
TGTGCCAGCTCACCACTCCAGGATAGTCAGAACACTGAAGCTTTCTTT
>TRBJ2-5|.|.|TRBV15
CATSRAGTQPGETQYF
TGTGCCACCAGCAGGGCCGGGACTCAACCCGGAGAGACCCAGTACTTC
>TRBJ1-1|.|.|TRBV7-9
CASSPGLDSATEAFF
TGTGCCAGCAGCCCGGGATTGGACTCGGCGACTGAAGCTTTCTTT
>TRBJ2-1|few|TRBD2|TRBV4-2
CASSRGLRGGGGNEQFF
TGTGCCAGCAGCCGGGGTCTTCGCGGGGGGGGCGGAAATGAGCAGTTCTTC
>TRBJ2-1|.|.|TRBV5-1
CASIPGGPSSYNEQFF
TGCGCCAGCATTCCGGGGGGCCCCAGCTCCTACAATGAGCAGTTCTTC
>TRBJ2-7|.|TRBD1|TRBV6-1
CASSESQGVSYEQYF
TGTGCCAGCAGTGAATCACAGGGGGTCTCCTACGAGCAGTACTTC
>TRBJ2-1|.|TRBD1|TRBV12-5
CASGLDIPGQGYNEQFF
TGTGCTAGTGGTTTGGACATTCCGGGACAGGGTTACAATGAGCAGTTCTTC
>TRBJ1-3|.|TRBD1|TRBV4-2
CASSELGTAGGNTIYF
TGTGCCAGCAGCGAATTGGGGACAGCCGGTGGAAACACCATATATTTT
>TRBJ2-5|once|.|TRBV7-8
CASSLGGGLRETQYF
TGTGCCAGCAGCTTAGGTGGGGGCCTTCGAGAGACCCAGTACTTC
>TRBJ2-1|.|TRBD1|TRBV29-1
CSVDRGAITEQFF
TGCAGCGTCGACAGGGGCGCTATCACGGAGCAGTTCTTC
>TRBJ2-7|.|.|TRBV27
CASSLWGRATYEQYF
TGTGCCAGCAGTTTATGGGGCAGGGCAACCTACGAGCAGTACTTC